The TCR beta chain under discussion was sequenced for a study of vaccination and CD4 T cells after COVID-19. Study as a whole: A median of 101 days (range 35 to 161) separated diagnosis from post-COVID sampling.

The V gene end was trimmed by 5 bases and the J gene end by 7 bases; junction bases not matched to a gene: 9. This CDR3 is 13 amino acids long. Germline CDR1 and CDR2: SGHRS and YFSETQ. The Oncomine TCR Beta short-read assay was what sequenced the DNA obtained from cultured CD4+ T cells. Via MiXCR, TCRdb re-called the PCR reads, giving one row per CDR3 protein. Of 15,000 to 20,000 distinct CDR3 sequences listed, approximately 52% are singletons. The treatment here: roughly ten-day PBMC culture with coronavirus spike peptide pools or control peptides (ViraFEST assay). Regarding this clonotype: Its antigen is undetermined.

The sequenced sample was CD4+ T cells from blood, cultured in vitro. The origin of this receptor is a human donor who had recovered from COVID-19. The chain carries TRBV5-1 and TRBJ2-7, with 7 positions matching TRBD2. The CDR3, as DNA: TGCGCCAGCAGGGTGGGGAGGGGCGATGAGCAGTACTTC. It is translated as CASRVGRGDEQYF.